What follows are 10 T cell receptor beta chains derived from one specimen sequenced in a study of blood T cell repertoires in COVID-19. TCRdb keeps only in-frame clones here, not all; method: immunoSEQ multiplex PCR. The sample has approximately 100,000 clones, approximately 85% seen once. The sample was peripheral blood. The origin of the receptors is a human donor in a cohort sampled during active COVID-19.

The rearrangement links TRBV5-1 to TRBJ2-3; 13 positions agree with TRBD2. V trimming: 4 bases; J trimming: 5 bases; junction bases outside the gene matches: 7. Germline CDR1 is SGHRS and CDR2 is YFSETQ. The CDR3 covers 16 residues. The CDR3 region has the DNA TGCGCCAGCAGCGTTGGGACTAGCGGGGCCCTAGATACGCAGTATTTT. Translation: CASSVGTSGALDTQYF.

CDR3 residues: CAISPGGTSTDTQYF. Here the CDR3 DNA reads TGTGCCATCAGCCCCGGGGGGACTAGCACAGATACGCAGTATTTT. The genes are TRBV10-3 and TRBJ2-3; 7 bases align to TRBD2. J was trimmed by 0 bases and V by 6 bases; bases with no gene match: 6. CDR1 is ENHRY and CDR2 is SYGVKD in the germline V gene. This CDR3 spans 15 amino acids.

The V and J genes are TRBV28 and TRBJ2-5; tentative D call: TRBD1 (5 bases). There are 13 residues in the CDR3. Per the germline V gene, CDR1 is MDHEN and CDR2 is SYDVKM. Trimming took 5 bases from V and 2 from J, leaving 9 bases between them. For the CDR3, the DNA is TGTGCCAGCAGTAAAGGGGTTCAAGAGACCCAGTACTTC. This encodes CASSKGVQETQYF.

This chain joins TRBV5-5 and TRBJ2-7, with TRBD1 as a possible D gene (6 bases). Looked up from germline, CDR1 is SGHKS and CDR2 is YYEKEE (reference sequence). Deletions cut 6 bases from V and 2 bases from J, with 15 bases between. The CDR3 extends over 14 amino acids. CDR3 DNA sequence: TGTGCCAGCACCCTCCAGGGGCATGCCTACGAGCAGTACTTC. Amino acids: CASTLQGHAYEQYF.

The table lists this clone with a count of one. The CDR3 region has the DNA TGTGCCAGCTCCCCCGAACTCGAGCGGCCTGAGCAGTTCTTC. Residues: CASSPELERPEQFF. The V and J genes are TRBV18 and TRBJ2-1, with D possibly matching TRBD2 (5 bases). Germline V CDR1 and CDR2: KGHSH, LQKENI. This CDR3 comprises 14 residues. The ends were cut back, 6 bases at V and 9 bases at J, with 18 bases in the middle. The variable domain in full, with the rest retrieved from reference TRBV18 and TRBJ2-1, is NAGVMQNPRHLVRRRGQEARLRCSPMKGHSHVYWYRQLPEEGLKFMVYLQKENIIDESGMPKERFSAEFPKEGPSILRIQQVVRGDSAAYFCASSPELERPEQFFGPGTRLTVL.

This chain uses TRBV6-6 with TRBJ2-7; 9 bases are a match to TRBD2. The CDR3 consists of 14 residues. Germline V lookup: CDR1 MNHNY, CDR2 SVGAGI (reference sequence). Trimming cost V 2 bases and J 5 bases; bases outside gene matches: 4. In DNA form, the CDR3 reads TGTGCCAGCAGTTACGGGCGGGAGGGAAACGAGCAGTACTTC. It yields the protein CASSYGREGNEQYF.

The chain couples TRBV5-4 to TRBJ2-1, with 10 bases matching TRBD2. Germline V gene lookup returns CDR1 SGHNT and CDR2 YYREEE (reference sequence). The CDR3 sequence is 14 residues long. Unmatched junction bases numbered 4, after V lost 0 bases and J lost 10 bases. This chain's CDR3 is CASSLDLAGEEQFF. In DNA form, the CDR3 reads TGTGCCAGCAGCTTGGACCTAGCGGGAGAGGAGCAGTTCTTC.

This chain links TRBV6-2 or TRBV6-3 with TRBJ2-7; D gene uncertain. V was shortened by 5 bases and J by 7 bases, with 12 bases between the two germline ends. From germline, CDR1 is MNHEY and CDR2 SVGEGT. The CDR3 consists of 12 residues. CDR3 loop: CASSTPLWEQYF. CDR3 in DNA: TGTGCCAGCAGTACACCCCTGTGGGAGCAGTACTTC.

The chain carries TRBV5-4 and TRBJ2-1; 14 bases line up with TRBD2. Germline CDR1 is SGHNT and CDR2 is YYREEE (reference sequence). J lost 8 bases, V lost 2 bases, and 6 bases had no gene match. The CDR3 extends over 16 amino acids. CDR3 residues: CASSFTTSGGAYEQFF. Written as DNA, the CDR3 is TGTGCCAGCAGCTTCACGACTAGCGGGGGGGCTTATGAGCAGTTCTTC. The full variable domain, completed using reference TRBV5-4 and TRBJ2-1, is ETGVTQSPTHLIKTRGQQVTLRCSSQSGHNTVSWYQQALGQGPQFIFQYYREEENGRGNFPPRFSGLQFPNYSSELNVNALELDDSALYLCASSFTTSGGAYEQFFGPGTRLTVL.

Only a few counts were recorded for this clone. This sequence joins TRBV7-6 and TRBJ1-6, with 8 bases lining up with TRBD1. With V trimmed by 0 bases and J by 10 bases, 5 bases remained unmatched. Germline CDR1 is SGHVS and CDR2 is FNYEAQ. The CDR3 is 15 amino acids. The CDR3 DNA sequence: TGTGCCAGCAGCTTAGCCGACAGGGGTACCTCACCCCTCCACTTT. This codes for CASSLADRGTSPLHF.